The rows below give T cell receptor beta chains drawn from one sample of a study of shared clonotypes between healthy human individuals. TCRdb's table, derived via immunoSEQ multiplex PCR, lists solely in-frame clones and lacks some. The sample records about 460,000 clones, approximately 71% being singletons. Sequencing input: PBMCs. Receptor source: a woman between 40 and 50 years old in good health. Some clones in this sample may be carry-over from other donors' samples. CDR3s include the opening cysteine and the closing phenylalanine or tryptophan. The D gene is left open where the match is weak. Clone size is stated in some rows and not others, as once, few, many or a class when expanded.

V: TRBV19; D: TRBD1; size: -; J: TRBJ1-5; CDR3: CASSIDYPGQGTRSNQPQHF; DNA: TGTGCCAGTAGTATAGACTACCCGGGACAGGGAACGCGGAGCAATCAGCCCCAGCATTTT
V: TRBV7-6; D: TRBD2; size: many; J: TRBJ2-7; CDR3: CASSLAASGGVSSYEQYF; DNA: TGTGCCAGCAGCTTAGCAGCCTCGGGGGGGGTGAGCTCCTACGAGCAGTACTTC
V: TRBV4-1; D: -; size: -; J: TRBJ1-1; CDR3: CASSQVRQGRLNTEAFF; DNA: TGCGCCAGCAGCCAAGTTCGGCAGGGTCGCTTGAACACTGAAGCTTTCTTT
V: TRBV19; D: TRBD1; size: -; J: TRBJ2-7; CDR3: CASNPGTGGYEQYF; DNA: TGTGCCAGTAACCCCGGGACAGGGGGATACGAGCAGTACTTC
V: TRBV4-1; D: TRBD1; size: once; J: TRBJ1-5; CDR3: CASSQTGQSNQPQHF; DNA: TGCGCCAGCAGCCAAACGGGACAGAGCAATCAGCCCCAGCATTTT
V: TRBV5-4; D: TRBD1; size: -; J: TRBJ1-2; CDR3: CASSLQGVNYGYTF; DNA: TGTGCCAGCAGCTTACAGGGGGTTAACTATGGCTACACCTTC
V: TRBV9; D: -; size: -; J: TRBJ2-3; CDR3: CASSADRRTDTQYF; DNA: TGTGCCAGCAGCGCCGACAGGAGAACCGATACGCAGTATTTT
V: TRBV6-5; D: -; size: -; J: TRBJ2-5; CDR3: CASSYEGLKTQYF; DNA: TGTGCCAGCAGTTACGAGGGGCTGAAGACCCAGTACTTC
V: TRBV11-2; D: TRBD2; size: -; J: TRBJ2-2; CDR3: CASSFLGLTNTGELFF; DNA: TGTGCCAGCAGCTTTTTGGGACTAACCAACACCGGGGAGCTGTTTTTT
V: TRBV5-1; D: TRBD1; size: -; J: TRBJ2-7; CDR3: CASSLDRDPDEQYF; DNA: TGCGCCAGCAGCCTGGACAGGGATCCGGACGAGCAGTACTTC
V: TRBV4-1; D: -; size: -; J: TRBJ2-5; CDR3: CASSQVRAQETQYF; DNA: TGCGCCAGCAGCCAAGTCAGGGCTCAAGAGACCCAGTACTTC
V: TRBV29-1; D: TRBD2; size: -; J: TRBJ2-1; CDR3: CSVVPSGGHNEQFF; DNA: TGCAGCGTTGTTCCTAGCGGGGGGCACAATGAGCAGTTCTTC
V: TRBV29-1; D: TRBD1; size: -; J: TRBJ1-2; CDR3: CSVEVDGTGIGYGYTF; DNA: TGCAGCGTTGAAGTCGATGGGACAGGGATCGGATATGGCTACACCTTC
V: TRBV11-1; D: TRBD1; size: -; J: TRBJ1-2; CDR3: CASSLMDRGDGYTF; DNA: TGTGCCAGCAGCTTAATGGACAGGGGAGATGGCTACACCTTC
V: TRBV18; D: -; size: -; J: TRBJ1-1; CDR3: CASSGQPMNTEAFF; DNA: TGTGCCAGCTCAGGACAGCCCATGAACACTGAAGCTTTCTTT
V: TRBV19; D: TRBD1; size: -; J: TRBJ1-5; CDR3: CASRPGTGFYSNQPQHF; DNA: TGTGCCAGTAGGCCCGGGACAGGGTTTTATAGCAATCAGCCCCAGCATTTT
V: TRBV4-3; D: -; size: -; J: TRBJ2-5; CDR3: CASSQDVRETQYF; DNA: TGCGCCAGCAGCCAAGACGTCCGTGAGACCCAGTACTTC
V: TRBV20-1; D: -; size: few; J: TRBJ1-2; CDR3: CSESRGGGYTF; DNA: TGCAGTGAGTCAAGGGGCGGTGGCTACACCTTC
V: TRBV27; D: TRBD1; size: medium-sized; J: TRBJ2-7; CDR3: CASSLGTGYEQYF; DNA: TGTGCCAGCAGTTTAGGGACAGGGTACGAGCAGTACTTC
V: TRBV5-1; D: TRBD1; size: -; J: TRBJ1-2; CDR3: CASSLQPGGKEYGYTF; DNA: TGCGCCAGCAGCTTGCAGCCAGGGGGCAAGGAGTATGGCTACACCTTC
V: TRBV4-3; D: -; size: -; J: TRBJ2-7; CDR3: CASSQPGRPYEQYF; DNA: TGCGCCAGCAGCCAGCCCGGACGGCCCTACGAGCAGTACTTC
V: TRBV28; D: TRBD2; size: -; J: TRBJ2-1; CDR3: CASSLLLGTSGDNEQFF; DNA: TGTGCCAGCAGTTTGCTCTTAGGGACTAGCGGAGACAATGAGCAGTTCTTC
V: TRBV4-3; D: TRBD1; size: -; J: TRBJ1-1; CDR3: CASSQYLRDRGRDAPFF; DNA: TGCGCCAGCAGCCAGTACCTCCGGGACAGGGGGCGCGATGCACCTTTCTTT
V: TRBV2; D: TRBD2; size: -; J: TRBJ2-1; CDR3: CASSASLAGSSYNEQFF; DNA: TGTGCCAGCAGTGCTTCACTAGCGGGAAGCTCCTACAATGAGCAGTTCTTC
V: TRBV7-9; D: -; size: -; J: TRBJ1-2; CDR3: CASNRRLYGYTF; DNA: TGTGCCAGCAACCGACGCCTTTATGGCTACACCTTC
V: TRBV5-4; D: -; size: -; J: TRBJ2-5; CDR3: CASSLVGGREETQYF; DNA: TGTGCCAGCAGCTTGGTAGGGGGTCGCGAGGAGACCCAGTACTTC
V: TRBV25-1; D: -; size: -; J: TRBJ2-5; CDR3: CASSEYLSGKETQYF; DNA: TGTGCCAGCAGTGAATACCTTAGCGGAAAAGAGACCCAGTACTTC
V: TRBV27; D: -; size: many; J: TRBJ1-5; CDR3: CASSVSDGNNQPQHF; DNA: TGTGCCAGCAGTGTCTCGGACGGGAACAATCAGCCCCAGCATTTT
V: TRBV6-1; D: TRBD1; size: many; J: TRBJ1-2; CDR3: CASIHRTGPSYGYTF; DNA: TGTGCCAGCATCCACCGGACAGGGCCCTCCTATGGCTACACCTTC
V: TRBV9; D: TRBD1; size: -; J: TRBJ1-4; CDR3: CASSVGTQGAEKLFF; DNA: TGTGCCAGCAGCGTGGGGACCCAGGGGGCAGAAAAACTGTTTTTT
V: TRBV29-1; D: TRBD1; size: -; J: TRBJ2-7; CDR3: CSVKGAGYEQYF; DNA: TGCAGCGTTAAGGGGGCAGGCTACGAGCAGTACTTC
V: TRBV27; D: TRBD2; size: -; J: TRBJ2-7; CDR3: CASSKGTSGKRYEQYF; DNA: TGTGCCAGCAGTAAAGGGACTAGCGGGAAGAGGTACGAGCAGTACTTC
V: TRBV5-1; D: -; size: once; J: TRBJ2-3; CDR3: CASRGADTQYF; DNA: TGCGCCAGCAGGGGAGCAGATACGCAGTATTTT
V: TRBV5-1; D: -; size: -; J: TRBJ2-7; CDR3: CASSSVTVGYEQYF; DNA: TGCGCCAGCAGCTCTGTGACGGTGGGGTACGAGCAGTACTTC
V: TRBV28; D: TRBD1; size: -; J: TRBJ2-2; CDR3: CASSLSQGAGGELFF; DNA: TGTGCCAGCAGTTTAAGTCAGGGGGCCGGCGGGGAGCTGTTTTTT
V: TRBV4-3; D: TRBD1; size: once; J: TRBJ1-2; CDR3: CASSQVGTGVGYTF; DNA: TGCGCCAGCAGCCAAGTAGGGACAGGCGTTGGCTACACCTTC
V: TRBV28; D: -; size: -; J: TRBJ2-7; CDR3: CASSSLWGEAKSSYEQYF; DNA: TGTGCCAGCAGTTCCCTTTGGGGGGAGGCTAAGAGCTCCTACGAGCAGTACTTC
V: TRBV7-7; D: -; size: many; J: TRBJ1-1; CDR3: CASSPLMNTEAFF; DNA: TGTGCCAGCAGTCCCCTTATGAACACTGAAGCTTTCTTT
V: TRBV19; D: -; size: -; J: TRBJ2-1; CDR3: CASGSQVYNEQFF; DNA: TGTGCCAGTGGTTCACAGGTCTACAATGAGCAGTTCTTC
V: TRBV7-6; D: TRBD2; size: -; J: TRBJ2-7; CDR3: CASSPGLAGGREQYF; DNA: TGTGCCAGCAGCCCCGGACTAGCGGGAGGTCGTGAGCAGTACTTC
V: TRBV27; D: -; size: -; J: TRBJ2-7; CDR3: CASSLSWTVSYEQYF; DNA: TGTGCCAGCAGTTTATCCTGGACAGTCTCCTACGAGCAGTACTTC
V: TRBV5-1; D: -; size: -; J: TRBJ2-2; CDR3: CASSLGGSPGTGELFF; DNA: TGCGCCAGCAGCTTGGGTGGGAGCCCGGGGACCGGGGAGCTGTTTTTT
V: TRBV4-1; D: -; size: few; J: TRBJ1-5; CDR3: CASSQGLLNQPQHF; DNA: TGCGCCAGCAGCCAAGGACTGCTCAATCAGCCCCAGCATTTT
V: TRBV7-9; D: TRBD1; size: -; J: TRBJ2-5; CDR3: CASSSGTGEQETQYF; DNA: TGTGCCAGCAGCTCCGGGACAGGGGAACAAGAGACCCAGTACTTC
V: TRBV10-3; D: TRBD2; size: -; J: TRBJ2-7; CDR3: CAAGPSGSSYEQYF; DNA: TGTGCCGCGGGACCTAGCGGGAGCTCCTACGAGCAGTACTTC
V: TRBV7-8; D: -; size: -; J: TRBJ2-1; CDR3: CASSFSTHYNEQFF; DNA: TGTGCCAGCAGCTTTTCGACACACTACAATGAGCAGTTCTTC
V: TRBV19; D: -; size: -; J: TRBJ1-5; CDR3: CASTQGWRSNQPQHF; DNA: TGTGCCAGTACCCAGGGCTGGCGGAGCAATCAGCCCCAGCATTTT
V: TRBV21-1; D: -; size: -; J: TRBJ1-2; CDR3: CASSAGQGDGYTF; DNA: TGTGCCAGCAGCGCGGGACAGGGGGACGGCTACACCTTC
V: TRBV7-3; D: TRBD2; size: -; J: TRBJ2-1; CDR3: CASSLLAGVGDEQFF; DNA: TGTGCCAGCAGCTTACTAGCGGGAGTTGGCGATGAGCAGTTCTTC
V: TRBV9; D: TRBD2; size: -; J: TRBJ2-1; CDR3: CASSVAWSSGRGTDPYNEQFF; DNA: TGTGCCAGCAGCGTAGCTTGGTCTAGCGGGAGAGGGACAGACCCTTACAATGAGCAGTTCTTC
V: TRBV29-1; D: -; size: -; J: TRBJ2-1; CDR3: CSVEVYGGAYNEQFF; DNA: TGCAGCGTTGAAGTTTACGGGGGCGCCTACAATGAGCAGTTCTTC
V: TRBV11-2; D: -; size: -; J: TRBJ1-3; CDR3: CASSLDGAGAGNTIYF; DNA: TGTGCCAGCAGCTTAGACGGGGCAGGGGCTGGAAACACCATATATTTT